A selection of T cell receptor beta chains follows, all from one sample in a study of T cell responses to AZD1222 COVID-19 vaccine. Repertoires were generated with immunoSEQ multiplex PCR, while TCRdb's copy carries only in-frame clones and drops some. The sample includes some 130,000 clones, 85% to 90% of them seen just once. Sample: peripheral blood, taken on day 0 of AZD1222 vaccination. All receptors come from an adult in good health. Each CDR3 is given with its conserved first and last residue. D genes are given only for firm matches. The size field is filled for only some rows; it gives once, few, many or a size class.

v_gene: TRBV12-5; j_gene: TRBJ2-5; abundance: -; d_gene: TRBD1; CDR3aa: CASGRGQGIEETQYF; CDR3nt: TGTGCTAGTGGGAGGGGGCAGGGAATTGAAGAGACCCAGTACTTC
v_gene: TRBV18; j_gene: TRBJ2-1; abundance: -; d_gene: -; CDR3aa: CASSLEDRDYNEQFF; CDR3nt: TGTGCCAGCTCCTTAGAAGACAGAGACTACAATGAGCAGTTCTTC
v_gene: TRBV5-5; j_gene: TRBJ1-5; abundance: -; d_gene: TRBD1; CDR3aa: CASSLVTGDQPQHF; CDR3nt: TGTGCCAGCAGCTTGGTCACAGGGGATCAGCCCCAGCATTTT
v_gene: TRBV24-1; j_gene: TRBJ2-3; abundance: -; d_gene: -; CDR3aa: CATSDPTSLQGGGTDTQYF; CDR3nt: TGTGCCACCAGTGATCCGACTAGCCTGCAAGGGGGAGGCACAGATACGCAGTATTTT
v_gene: TRBV5-4; j_gene: TRBJ1-1; abundance: -; d_gene: -; CDR3aa: CASSSQAGPTRPGAFF; CDR3nt: TGTGCCAGCAGCTCCCAGGCGGGCCCCACCCGCCCGGGAGCTTTCTTT
v_gene: TRBV28; j_gene: TRBJ2-7; abundance: -; d_gene: -; CDR3aa: CASSWDGAYEQYF; CDR3nt: TGTGCCAGCAGTTGGGACGGAGCCTACGAGCAGTACTTC
v_gene: TRBV18; j_gene: TRBJ1-1; abundance: -; d_gene: -; CDR3aa: CASSPASRATEAFF; CDR3nt: TGTGCCAGCTCCCCAGCCTCGCGGGCGACTGAAGCTTTCTTT
v_gene: TRBV14; j_gene: TRBJ2-2; abundance: -; d_gene: TRBD1; CDR3aa: CASSQVDRVAGELFF; CDR3nt: TGTGCCAGCAGCCAAGTTGACAGGGTAGCTGGGGAGCTGTTTTTT
v_gene: TRBV7-8; j_gene: TRBJ1-2; abundance: -; d_gene: -; CDR3aa: CASRRVAGLANYGYTF; CDR3nt: TGTGCCAGCAGGAGAGTTGCAGGCCTAGCTAACTATGGCTACACCTTC
v_gene: TRBV12-3/TRBV12-4; j_gene: TRBJ1-5; abundance: -; d_gene: -; CDR3aa: CASSPRTASPQHF; CDR3nt: TGTGCCAGCAGCCCTCGGACGGCATCGCCCCAGCATTTT
v_gene: TRBV3-1/TRBV3-2; j_gene: TRBJ2-2; abundance: -; d_gene: -; CDR3aa: CASSDSSQGGPNLVGELFF; CDR3nt: TGTGCCAGCAGCGATTCCTCTCAGGGGGGGCCTAACTTGGTCGGGGAGCTGTTTTTT
v_gene: TRBV7-7; j_gene: TRBJ2-7; abundance: -; d_gene: -; CDR3aa: CASSLGVRYEQYF; CDR3nt: TGTGCTAGCAGCTTAGGAGTAAGGTACGAGCAGTACTTC
v_gene: TRBV6-5; j_gene: TRBJ2-5; abundance: -; d_gene: TRBD1; CDR3aa: CASSLTGGMETQYF; CDR3nt: TGTGCCAGCAGTTTGACAGGGGGAATGGAGACCCAGTACTTC
v_gene: TRBV6-2/TRBV6-3; j_gene: TRBJ1-4; abundance: -; d_gene: TRBD1; CDR3aa: CASSASGQVYEKLFF; CDR3nt: TGTGCCAGCAGTGCATCGGGACAGGTGTATGAAAAACTGTTTTTT
v_gene: TRBV7-2; j_gene: TRBJ1-4; abundance: once; d_gene: TRBD1; CDR3aa: CASSFRDRVNEKLFF; CDR3nt: TGTGCCAGCAGCTTTCGGGACAGGGTAAACGAAAAACTGTTTTTT
v_gene: TRBV6-5; j_gene: TRBJ2-7; abundance: -; d_gene: TRBD1; CDR3aa: CASRKGQGTYEQYF; CDR3nt: TGTGCCAGCAGAAAGGGACAGGGGACCTACGAGCAGTACTTC
v_gene: TRBV6-5; j_gene: TRBJ2-5; abundance: -; d_gene: -; CDR3aa: CASSTQWVQETQYF; CDR3nt: TGTGCCAGCAGCACGCAGTGGGTACAAGAGACCCAGTACTTC
v_gene: TRBV28; j_gene: TRBJ2-7; abundance: -; d_gene: -; CDR3aa: CASSFIGGYEQYF; CDR3nt: TGTGCCAGCAGTTTTATAGGTGGCTACGAGCAGTACTTC
v_gene: TRBV19; j_gene: TRBJ2-1; abundance: -; d_gene: TRBD2; CDR3aa: CASGGDYNEQFF; CDR3nt: TGTGCCAGCGGGGGGGACTACAATGAGCAGTTCTTC
v_gene: TRBV5-1; j_gene: TRBJ2-3; abundance: -; d_gene: -; CDR3aa: CASSLEEGGPEDTQYF; CDR3nt: TGCGCCAGCAGCTTGGAAGAAGGGGGGCCGGAAGATACGCAGTATTTT
v_gene: TRBV7-9; j_gene: TRBJ2-3; abundance: -; d_gene: TRBD2; CDR3aa: CASSLPSGGYTDTQYF; CDR3nt: TGTGCCAGCAGCTTACCCAGCGGGGGTTACACAGATACGCAGTATTTT
v_gene: TRBV3-1/TRBV3-2; j_gene: TRBJ1-5; abundance: -; d_gene: TRBD1; CDR3aa: CASSPRDRGWPQHF; CDR3nt: TGTGCCAGCAGCCCCCGGGACAGAGGGTGGCCCCAGCATTTT
v_gene: TRBV7-8; j_gene: TRBJ1-1; abundance: -; d_gene: -; CDR3aa: CASSSQSMITEAFF; CDR3nt: TGTGCCAGCAGCTCACAGAGCATGATAACTGAAGCTTTCTTT
v_gene: TRBV11-2; j_gene: TRBJ2-1; abundance: -; d_gene: TRBD1; CDR3aa: CASRPRVLAGGGYEQFF; CDR3nt: TGTGCCAGCAGACCCCGGGTCCTGGCAGGGGGCGGGTATGAGCAGTTCTTC
v_gene: TRBV6-5; j_gene: TRBJ2-7; abundance: once; d_gene: -; CDR3aa: CASSYRDEVSYEQYF; CDR3nt: TGTGCCAGCAGCTACAGGGACGAGGTCTCCTACGAGCAGTACTTC
v_gene: TRBV10-1; j_gene: TRBJ1-1; abundance: -; d_gene: -; CDR3aa: CASSRHKRGMNTEAFF; CDR3nt: TGCGCCAGCAGTAGGCATAAGAGGGGGATGAACACTGAAGCTTTCTTT
v_gene: TRBV3-1/TRBV3-2; j_gene: TRBJ2-7; abundance: -; d_gene: -; CDR3aa: CASSPYRTLSSYEQYF; CDR3nt: TGTGCCAGCAGCCCCTATCGGACACTAAGCTCCTACGAGCAGTACTTC
v_gene: TRBV6-2/TRBV6-3; j_gene: TRBJ2-7; abundance: -; d_gene: -; CDR3aa: CASSYPLGAQSYEQYF; CDR3nt: TGTGCCAGCAGTTACCCGCTGGGGGCCCAATCCTACGAGCAGTACTTC
v_gene: TRBV28; j_gene: TRBJ1-5; abundance: -; d_gene: -; CDR3aa: CASSSTGFQPQHF; CDR3nt: TGTGCCAGCAGCTCAACAGGGTTTCAGCCCCAGCATTTT
v_gene: TRBV6-5; j_gene: TRBJ2-1; abundance: -; d_gene: -; CDR3aa: CASNLIVNEQFF; CDR3nt: TGTGCCAGCAACCTTATAGTGAATGAGCAGTTCTTC
v_gene: TRBV7-2; j_gene: TRBJ2-3; abundance: few; d_gene: TRBD2; CDR3aa: CASSLWAGGSTDTQYF; CDR3nt: TGTGCCAGCAGCTTATGGGCGGGGGGTAGCACAGATACGCAGTATTTT
v_gene: TRBV9; j_gene: TRBJ1-1; abundance: -; d_gene: -; CDR3aa: CASSESPSNTEAFF; CDR3nt: TGTGCCAGCAGCGAGTCGCCTTCGAACACTGAAGCTTTCTTT
v_gene: TRBV11-1; j_gene: TRBJ1-1; abundance: -; d_gene: -; CDR3aa: CASSPTGTAFF; CDR3nt: TGTGCCAGCAGCCCTACAGGGACTGCTTTCTTT
v_gene: TRBV28; j_gene: TRBJ2-7; abundance: -; d_gene: -; CDR3aa: CASSLEYRLGQYF; CDR3nt: TGTGCCAGCAGCCTTGAATACCGACTAGGGCAGTACTTC
v_gene: TRBV3-1/TRBV3-2; j_gene: TRBJ2-3; abundance: -; d_gene: -; CDR3aa: CASSQHRSVRGDTQYF; CDR3nt: TGTGCCAGCAGCCAACACCGGAGCGTCAGGGGAGATACGCAGTATTTT
v_gene: TRBV18; j_gene: TRBJ1-5; abundance: -; d_gene: -; CDR3aa: CASSPSASNQPQHF; CDR3nt: TGTGCCAGCTCACCGTCAGCTAGCAATCAGCCCCAGCATTTT
v_gene: TRBV6-4; j_gene: TRBJ2-1; abundance: -; d_gene: -; CDR3aa: CASSDLGAHNEQFF; CDR3nt: TGTGCCAGCAGTGACTTAGGGGCGCACAATGAGCAGTTCTTC
v_gene: TRBV9; j_gene: TRBJ2-3; abundance: few; d_gene: -; CDR3aa: CASSPMFRDTQYF; CDR3nt: TGTGCCAGCAGCCCAATGTTCCGAGATACGCAGTATTTT
v_gene: TRBV6-5; j_gene: TRBJ1-1; abundance: -; d_gene: -; CDR3aa: CASSLPRDTEAFF; CDR3nt: TGTGCCAGCAGTTTACCTAGGGACACTGAAGCTTTCTTT
v_gene: TRBV18; j_gene: TRBJ1-1; abundance: -; d_gene: -; CDR3aa: CASSPMNTEAFF; CDR3nt: TGTGCCAGCTCACCGATGAACACTGAAGCTTTCTTT
v_gene: TRBV2; j_gene: TRBJ1-2; abundance: once; d_gene: -; CDR3aa: CASRVPGRSQGGYTF; CDR3nt: TGTGCCAGCAGGGTACCGGGACGCTCTCAAGGGGGCTACACCTTC
v_gene: TRBV4-1; j_gene: TRBJ2-2; abundance: few; d_gene: TRBD1; CDR3aa: CASSLAGQGPGELFF; CDR3nt: TGCGCCAGCAGCCTCGCGGGACAGGGGCCCGGGGAGCTGTTTTTT
v_gene: TRBV18; j_gene: TRBJ1-1; abundance: -; d_gene: -; CDR3aa: CASSREVLNTEAFF; CDR3nt: TGTGCCAGCTCACGCGAGGTCTTGAACACTGAAGCTTTCTTT
v_gene: TRBV29-1; j_gene: TRBJ1-5; abundance: -; d_gene: -; CDR3aa: CSVGGYNQPQHF; CDR3nt: TGCAGCGTTGGTGGGTACAATCAGCCCCAGCATTTT
v_gene: TRBV19; j_gene: TRBJ1-3; abundance: once; d_gene: -; CDR3aa: CASSYSGNTIYF; CDR3nt: TGTGCCAGTAGTTATTCTGGAAACACCATATATTTT
v_gene: TRBV24-1; j_gene: TRBJ2-7; abundance: -; d_gene: TRBD1; CDR3aa: CATSGGTGPYEQYF; CDR3nt: TGTGCCACCAGTGGTGGGACAGGGCCATACGAGCAGTACTTC
v_gene: TRBV28; j_gene: TRBJ1-3; abundance: -; d_gene: TRBD1; CDR3aa: CASSSLSSGTGRGNTIYF; CDR3nt: TGTGCCAGCAGTTCCCTTTCCTCCGGGACAGGGAGGGGAAACACCATATATTTT
v_gene: TRBV9; j_gene: TRBJ2-2; abundance: -; d_gene: TRBD2; CDR3aa: CASSGLAVRTGELFF; CDR3nt: TGTGCCAGCAGCGGACTAGCAGTGCGTACCGGGGAGCTGTTTTTT
v_gene: TRBV7-2; j_gene: TRBJ2-1; abundance: few; d_gene: TRBD2; CDR3aa: CASSLVAGGPVAYNEQFF; CDR3nt: TGTGCCAGCAGCTTAGTTGCGGGGGGGCCGGTCGCCTACAATGAGCAGTTCTTC
v_gene: TRBV15; j_gene: TRBJ2-7; abundance: -; d_gene: -; CDR3aa: CATSRVRGYEQYF; CDR3nt: TGTGCCACCAGCAGAGTGCGGGGTTACGAGCAGTACTTC
v_gene: TRBV5-8; j_gene: TRBJ1-1; abundance: -; d_gene: -; CDR3aa: CASSRGLVYEAFF; CDR3nt: TGTGCCAGCAGTCGAGGGTTGGTCTATGAAGCTTTCTTT
v_gene: TRBV28; j_gene: TRBJ1-5; abundance: -; d_gene: -; CDR3aa: CASSLGGVSNQPQHF; CDR3nt: TGTGCCAGCAGTTTAGGGGGGGTTAGCAATCAGCCCCAGCATTTT
v_gene: TRBV19; j_gene: TRBJ2-3; abundance: many; d_gene: TRBD2; CDR3aa: CASSIFLAGTLSDTQYF; CDR3nt: TGTGCCAGTAGTATCTTTTTAGCGGGGACTCTCTCAGATACGCAGTATTTT
v_gene: TRBV5-1; j_gene: TRBJ2-7; abundance: -; d_gene: -; CDR3aa: CASSIIGKDEQYF; CDR3nt: TGCGCCAGCAGCATAATTGGGAAGGACGAGCAGTACTTC
v_gene: TRBV29-1; j_gene: TRBJ2-3; abundance: -; d_gene: -; CDR3aa: CSVNGYSPRTDTQYF; CDR3nt: TGCAGCGTTAATGGGTATTCCCCTCGCACAGATACGCAGTATTTT
v_gene: TRBV2; j_gene: TRBJ2-5; abundance: -; d_gene: -; CDR3aa: CASSDHLRYQETQYF; CDR3nt: TGTGCCAGCAGTGATCACCTCCGGTACCAAGAGACCCAGTACTTC
v_gene: TRBV4-1; j_gene: TRBJ1-6; abundance: once; d_gene: -; CDR3aa: CASSPQRGGMTSPLHF; CDR3nt: TGCGCCAGCAGCCCCCAGAGGGGCGGGATGACTTCACCCCTCCACTTT
v_gene: TRBV4-3; j_gene: TRBJ2-3; abundance: -; d_gene: -; CDR3aa: CASSQEREDTQYF; CDR3nt: TGCGCCAGCAGCCAAGAACGGGAAGATACGCAGTATTTT
v_gene: TRBV4-3; j_gene: TRBJ2-3; abundance: -; d_gene: -; CDR3aa: CASSQGGSPSTDTQYF; CDR3nt: TGCGCCAGCAGCCAAGGTGGCTCCCCTAGCACAGATACGCAGTATTTT
v_gene: TRBV3-1/TRBV3-2; j_gene: TRBJ1-6; abundance: -; d_gene: -; CDR3aa: CASSQDSPLHF; CDR3nt: TGTGCCAGCAGCCAAGATTCACCCCTCCACTTT